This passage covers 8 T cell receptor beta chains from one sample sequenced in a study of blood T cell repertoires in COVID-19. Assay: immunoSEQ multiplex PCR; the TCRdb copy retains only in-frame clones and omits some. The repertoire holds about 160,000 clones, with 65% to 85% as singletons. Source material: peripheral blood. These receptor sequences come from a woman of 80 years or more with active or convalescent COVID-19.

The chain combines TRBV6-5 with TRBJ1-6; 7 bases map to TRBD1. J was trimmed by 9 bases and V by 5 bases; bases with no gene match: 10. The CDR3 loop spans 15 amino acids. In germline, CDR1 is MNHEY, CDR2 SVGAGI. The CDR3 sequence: CASSPLDRDGSPLHF. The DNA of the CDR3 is TGTGCCAGCAGTCCCCTTGACAGGGACGGTTCACCCCTCCACTTT.

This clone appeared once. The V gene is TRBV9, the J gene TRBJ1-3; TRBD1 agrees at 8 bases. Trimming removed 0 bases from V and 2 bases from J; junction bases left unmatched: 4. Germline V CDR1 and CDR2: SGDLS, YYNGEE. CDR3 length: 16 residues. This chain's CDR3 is CASSVDAGGAGNTIYF. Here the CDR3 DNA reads TGTGCCAGCAGCGTAGACGCAGGGGGCGCTGGAAACACCATATATTTT.

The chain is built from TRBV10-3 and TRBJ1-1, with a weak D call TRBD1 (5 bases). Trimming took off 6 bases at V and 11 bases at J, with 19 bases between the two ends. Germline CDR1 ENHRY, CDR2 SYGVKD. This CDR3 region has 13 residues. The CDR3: CAIRGGPTSEAFF. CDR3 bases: TGTGCCATCAGGGGGGGACCCACCTCAGAGGCTTTCTTT.

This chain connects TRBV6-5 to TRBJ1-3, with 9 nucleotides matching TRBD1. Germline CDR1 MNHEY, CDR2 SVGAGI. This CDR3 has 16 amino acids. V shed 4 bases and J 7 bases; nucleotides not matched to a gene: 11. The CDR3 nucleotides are TGTGCCAGCAGTTTCTCCGAACAGGGGGCGCGGAACACCATATATTTT. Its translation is CASSFSEQGARNTIYF.

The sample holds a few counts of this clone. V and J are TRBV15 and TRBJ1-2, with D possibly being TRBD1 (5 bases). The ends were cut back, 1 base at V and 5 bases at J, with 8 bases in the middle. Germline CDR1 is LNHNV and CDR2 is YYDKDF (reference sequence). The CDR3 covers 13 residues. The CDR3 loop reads CATSRGQTYGYTF. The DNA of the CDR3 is TGTGCCACCAGCAGAGGACAGACTTATGGCTACACCTTC.

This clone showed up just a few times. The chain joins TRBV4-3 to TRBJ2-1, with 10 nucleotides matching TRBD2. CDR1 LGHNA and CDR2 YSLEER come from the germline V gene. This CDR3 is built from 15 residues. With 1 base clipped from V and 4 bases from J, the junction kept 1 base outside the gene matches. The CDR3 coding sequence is TGCGCCAGCAGCCAAGGGACTAGCGGATACAATGAGCAGTTCTTC. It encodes CASSQGTSGYNEQFF.

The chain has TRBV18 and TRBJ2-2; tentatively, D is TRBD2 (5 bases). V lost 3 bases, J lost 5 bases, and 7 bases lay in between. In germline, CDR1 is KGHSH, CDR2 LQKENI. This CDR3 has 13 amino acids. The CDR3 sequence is CASSPRETGELFF. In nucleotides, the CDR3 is TGTGCCAGCTCACCGAGGGAAACCGGGGAGCTGTTTTTT.

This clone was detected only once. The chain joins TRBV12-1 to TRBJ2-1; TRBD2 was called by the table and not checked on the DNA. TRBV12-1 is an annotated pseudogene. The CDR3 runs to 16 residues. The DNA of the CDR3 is TGTGCCAGCAGCTTGGGGGTGGCGGGGCTTTACAATGAGCAGTTCTTC. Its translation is CASSLGVAGLYNEQFF.